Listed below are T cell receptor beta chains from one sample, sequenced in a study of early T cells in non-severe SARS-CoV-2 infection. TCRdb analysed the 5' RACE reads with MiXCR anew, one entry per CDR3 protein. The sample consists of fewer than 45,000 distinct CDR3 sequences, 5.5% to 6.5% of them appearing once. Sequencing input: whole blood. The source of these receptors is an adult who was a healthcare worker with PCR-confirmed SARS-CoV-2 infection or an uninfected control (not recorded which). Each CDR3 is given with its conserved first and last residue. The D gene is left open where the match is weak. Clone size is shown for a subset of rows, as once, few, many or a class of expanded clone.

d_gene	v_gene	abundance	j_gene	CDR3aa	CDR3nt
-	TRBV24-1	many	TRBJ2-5	CATSGDGTETQYF	TGTGCCACCAGTGGCGACGGGACAGAGACCCAGTACTTC
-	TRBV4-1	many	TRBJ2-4	CASSQEPGGVQYF	TGCGCCAGCAGCCAAGAGCCCGGAGGGGTGCAGTACTTC
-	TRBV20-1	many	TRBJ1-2	CSARVPGSAYGYTF	TGCAGTGCTAGAGTGCCCGGTTCCGCCTATGGCTACACCTTC
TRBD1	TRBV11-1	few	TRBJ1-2	CASSPSGTGGPGDGYTF	TGTGCCAGCAGCCCCTCCGGGACAGGGGGCCCGGGGGATGGCTACACCTTC
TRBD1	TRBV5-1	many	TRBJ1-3	CASSFDRGRTSGNTIYF	TGCGCCAGCAGCTTCGACAGGGGGAGAACCTCTGGAAACACCATATATTTT
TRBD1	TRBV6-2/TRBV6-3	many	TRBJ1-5	CASGAYRGPHQPQHF	TGTGCCAGCGGAGCTTACAGGGGTCCGCATCAGCCCCAGCATTTT
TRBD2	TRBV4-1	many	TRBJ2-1	CASSLTSGVYNEQFF	TGCGCCAGCAGCCTCACTAGCGGGGTCTACAATGAGCAGTTCTTC
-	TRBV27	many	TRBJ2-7	CASTRWSGSDEQYF	TGTGCCAGCACTCGGTGGTCAGGGAGCGACGAGCAGTACTTC
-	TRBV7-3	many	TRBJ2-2	CASSLTRDTGELFF	TGTGCCAGCAGCCTCACTCGTGACACCGGGGAGCTGTTTTTT
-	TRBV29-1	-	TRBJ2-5	CSVEGGTASETQYF	TGCAGCGTTGAAGGCGGGACAGCCTCCGAGACCCAGTACTTC